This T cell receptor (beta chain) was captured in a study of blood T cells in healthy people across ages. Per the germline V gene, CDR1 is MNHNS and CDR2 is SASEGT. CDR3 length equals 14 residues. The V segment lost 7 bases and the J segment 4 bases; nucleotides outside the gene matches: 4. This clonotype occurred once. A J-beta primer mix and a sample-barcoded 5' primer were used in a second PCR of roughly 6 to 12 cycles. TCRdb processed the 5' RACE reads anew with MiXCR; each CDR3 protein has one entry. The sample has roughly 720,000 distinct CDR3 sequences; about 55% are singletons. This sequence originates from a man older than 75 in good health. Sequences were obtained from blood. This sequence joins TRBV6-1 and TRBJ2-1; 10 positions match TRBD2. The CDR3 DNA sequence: TGTGCCAGCACTGTACTAGCGGGGTACAATGAGCAGTTCTTC. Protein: CASTVLAGYNEQFF.